This T cell receptor beta chain came from a study of blood T cells in healthy people across ages. Trimming at V came to 2 bases and at J to 4 bases, leaving 9 bases not matched to a gene. The CDR3 loop spans 16 amino acids. Germline CDR1 and CDR2: SGDLS and YYNGEE. Then a second PCR, running roughly 7 to 11 cycles, was carried out with a sample-barcoded 5' primer and a J-beta primer mix. MiXCR was run by TCRdb on the 5' RACE reads, yielding one entry per CDR3 protein. The data contain about 780,000 distinct CDR3 sequences, roughly 60% of them singletons. The source of this sequence is a man aged 25-45 years in good health. The sequencing sample was made of blood. The genes are TRBV9 and TRBJ2-3; 8 nucleotides line up with TRBD2. The CDR3 sequence is CASSVERGYGSDTQYF. Here the CDR3 DNA reads TGTGCCAGCAGCGTGGAGCGGGGGTATGGGTCAGATACGCAGTATTTT.